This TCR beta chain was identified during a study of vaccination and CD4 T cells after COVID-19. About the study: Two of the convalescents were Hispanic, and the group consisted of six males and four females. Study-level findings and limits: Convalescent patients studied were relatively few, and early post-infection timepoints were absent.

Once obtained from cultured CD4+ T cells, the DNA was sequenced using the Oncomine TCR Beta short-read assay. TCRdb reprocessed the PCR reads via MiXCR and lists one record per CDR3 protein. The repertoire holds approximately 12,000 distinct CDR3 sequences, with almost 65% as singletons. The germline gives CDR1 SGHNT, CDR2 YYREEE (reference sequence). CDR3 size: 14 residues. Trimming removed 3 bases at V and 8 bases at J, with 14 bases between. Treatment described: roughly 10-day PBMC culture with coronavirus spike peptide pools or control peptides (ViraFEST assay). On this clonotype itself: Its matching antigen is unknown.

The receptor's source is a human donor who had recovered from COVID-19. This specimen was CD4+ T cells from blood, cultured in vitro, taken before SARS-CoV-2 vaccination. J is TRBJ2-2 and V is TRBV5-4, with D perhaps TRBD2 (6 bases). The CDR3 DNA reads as TGTGCCAGCAGCTCGGGACTCCCAAGAGGGGAGCTGTTTTTT. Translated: CASSSGLPRGELFF.